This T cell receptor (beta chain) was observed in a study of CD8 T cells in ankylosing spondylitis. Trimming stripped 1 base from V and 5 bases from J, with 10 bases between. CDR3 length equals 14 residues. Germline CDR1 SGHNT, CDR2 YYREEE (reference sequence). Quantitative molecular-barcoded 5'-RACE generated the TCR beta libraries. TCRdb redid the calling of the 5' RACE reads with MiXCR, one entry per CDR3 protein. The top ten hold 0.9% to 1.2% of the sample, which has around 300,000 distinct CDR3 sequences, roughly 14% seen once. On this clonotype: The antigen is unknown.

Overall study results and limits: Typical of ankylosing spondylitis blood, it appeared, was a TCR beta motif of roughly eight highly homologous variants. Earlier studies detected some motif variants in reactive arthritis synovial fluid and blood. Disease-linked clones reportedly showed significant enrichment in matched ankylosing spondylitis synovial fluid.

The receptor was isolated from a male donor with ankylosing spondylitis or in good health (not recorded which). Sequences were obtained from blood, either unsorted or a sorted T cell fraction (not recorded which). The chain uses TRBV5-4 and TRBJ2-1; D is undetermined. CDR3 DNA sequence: TGTGCCAGCAGCTTGAAAGGCTCGAACAATGAGCAGTTCTTC. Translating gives CASSLKGSNNEQFF. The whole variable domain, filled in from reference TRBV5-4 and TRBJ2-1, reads ETGVTQSPTHLIKTRGQQVTLRCSSQSGHNTVSWYQQALGQGPQFIFQYYREEENGRGNFPPRFSGLQFPNYSSELNVNALELDDSALYLCASSLKGSNNEQFFGPGTRLTVL.